These T cell receptor beta chains were read from a single sample in a study of early stage breast cancer tumors. The repertoire was sequenced with immunoSEQ multiplex PCR; TCRdb's copy has only in-frame clones and lacks some. The data show 45,000 to 60,000 clones, about nine tenths seen once. The sequencing input was blood. Every receptor here comes from an older person with breast cancer. The CDR3 runs from the conserved cysteine through the conserved F or W. A D gene is named only where the DNA matches it firmly. Some rows mark clone size as missing; the rest say once, few, many or name a class of expanded clone.

>TRBJ2-1|TRBV6-4|NA|TRBD1
TGTGCCAGCAGTGCCCAGGGGGCTGGAAATGAGCAGTTCTTC
CASSAQGAGNEQFF
>TRBJ1-4|TRBV21-1|NA|NA
TGTGCCAGCAGTCCCAGGGCGGGGAATGAAAAACTGTTTTTT
CASSPRAGNEKLFF
>TRBJ1-2|TRBV30|few|TRBD1
TGTGCCTGGAGTCGACGGGACAGGTACGATGGCTACACCTTC
CAWSRRDRYDGYTF
>TRBJ2-2|TRBV5-1|once|TRBD2
TGCGCCAGCAGCTCGGTGACTAGCGGGTCTACCTCCGGGGAGCTGTTTTTT
CASSSVTSGSTSGELFF
>TRBJ2-2|TRBV10-3|NA|NA
TGTGCCATCAGGCTCCGGGACACCGGGGAGCTGTTTTTT
CAIRLRDTGELFF
>TRBJ1-1|TRBV12-5|NA|NA
TGTGCTAGTGGTTTGGTACAGGCAGGAAAAACTGAAGCTTTCTTT
CASGLVQAGKTEAFF
>TRBJ1-2|TRBV4-2|NA|TRBD1
TGTGCCAGCAGCCAGGGACAGGGGGCCTCCCCTAACTATGGCTACACCTTC
CASSQGQGASPNYGYTF
>TRBJ1-2|TRBV30|NA|TRBD1
TGTGCCTGGAGTTTCAGACAGGGGAACTATGGCTACACCTTC
CAWSFRQGNYGYTF
>TRBJ1-2|TRBV25-1|NA|TRBD1
TGTGCCAGCAGTGCACGGGACAGGGTGAGCTACACCTTC
CASSARDRVSYTF
>TRBJ1-3|TRBV5-6|NA|NA
TGTGCCAGCAGCTTGGCCGGGGGTGAAAAGAACACCATATATTTT
CASSLAGGEKNTIYF
>TRBJ2-1|TRBV9|NA|TRBD2
TGTGCCAGCAGCGTAGACGCCGGACTAGCGGCCTACAATGAGCAGTTCTTC
CASSVDAGLAAYNEQFF
>TRBJ2-7|TRBV10-2|NA|TRBD2
TGCGCCAGCAGTGACCTAGCGGGGGGGAACTACGAGCAGTACTTC
CASSDLAGGNYEQYF
>TRBJ1-3|TRBV18|NA|TRBD1
TGTGCCAGCTCATTGCAAGGACAGGGGGCCACCGGAAACACCATATATTTT
CASSLQGQGATGNTIYF
>TRBJ1-1|TRBV6-1|NA|NA
TGTGCCAGCAGTGAATGGACAGAGAACACTGAAGCTTTCTTT
CASSEWTENTEAFF
>TRBJ1-1|TRBV29-1|NA|NA
TGCAGCGTTGAACTGGGAAACAGGGAATGGGCAGCTTTCTTT
CSVELGNREWAAFF
>TRBJ2-7|TRBV7-6|NA|NA
TGTGCCAGCAGCTTAATTGACAGGGACAATTCTCCCGGGAGCGAGCAGTACTTC
CASSLIDRDNSPGSEQYF
>TRBJ2-1|TRBV11-2|NA|NA
TGTGCCAGCAGGTTCCAAGGGAGCTCCTACAATGAGCAGTTCTTC
CASRFQGSSYNEQFF
>TRBJ2-3|TRBV9|NA|TRBD2
TGTGCCAGCAGCCCTAACGGGAGGGCCACAGATACGCAGTATTTT
CASSPNGRATDTQYF
>TRBJ1-1|TRBV4-1|few|TRBD1
TGCGCCAGCAGCCAGGGACAGGGGGTTGAAGCTTTCTTT
CASSQGQGVEAFF
>TRBJ2-3|TRBV19|once|NA
TGTGCCAGTAGTATTAAGAGGGGGTGGGGGAGCACAGATACGCAGTATTTT
CASSIKRGWGSTDTQYF
>TRBJ2-3|TRBV5-1|NA|TRBD1
TGCGCCAGCAGCTCGACAGGGGGAACAGATACGCAGTATTTT
CASSSTGGTDTQYF
>TRBJ2-7|TRBV18|NA|TRBD1
TGTGCCAGCTCACCTAGATACGGGACAGGGGAAAACGAGCAGTACTTC
CASSPRYGTGENEQYF
>TRBJ2-2|TRBV30|NA|NA
TGTGCCCACGGGCGGGCCTTCACCGGGGAGCTGTTTTTT
CAHGRAFTGELFF
>TRBJ1-2|TRBV5-1|NA|TRBD1
TGCGCCAGCAGCCCAGGACAGGCAGCCCTAGGCTACACCTTC
CASSPGQAALGYTF
>TRBJ1-2|TRBV10-2|NA|NA
TGCGCCAGCACCCTTAGTCCCAACGATGGCTACACCTTC
CASTLSPNDGYTF
>TRBJ2-7|TRBV27|NA|TRBD1
TGTGCCAGCACCTTTGTCGACAGGGGGCTCTACGAGCAGTACTTC
CASTFVDRGLYEQYF
>TRBJ2-7|TRBV19|NA|NA
TGTGCCAGTAGTATCGGCAGGGGGGTCGACGAGCAGTACTTC
CASSIGRGVDEQYF
>TRBJ2-7|TRBV9|NA|TRBD1
TGTGCCAGCAGCAGAGGGACAGGGAAGGGAGGTTACGAGCAGTACTTC
CASSRGTGKGGYEQYF
>TRBJ2-7|TRBV11-2|NA|TRBD2
TGTGCCAGCAGCTCAGGCGGGGGGACCTACGAGCAGTACTTC
CASSSGGGTYEQYF
>TRBJ2-3|TRBV4-2|NA|TRBD2
TGTGCCAGCAGCTCAAGGGTGGGGACTAGCGGGGGGAGGGATACGCAGTATTTT
CASSSRVGTSGGRDTQYF
>TRBJ2-2|TRBV18|NA|NA
TGTGCCAGCTCACCAGTCCGAGGGAGAGAGGGGGAGCTGTTTTTT
CASSPVRGREGELFF
>TRBJ2-3|TRBV5-1|NA|NA
TGCGCCAGCAGCTTGGGGGCTAGCACAGATACGCAGTATTTT
CASSLGASTDTQYF
>TRBJ2-1|TRBV7-2|once|TRBD2
TGTGCCAGCAGCTTAGATTTAGCTAGCGGGGTTAGCTCCTACAATGAGCAGTTCTTC
CASSLDLASGVSSYNEQFF
>TRBJ1-1|TRBV5-1|NA|NA
TGCGCGATGCAGGGTGGCACTGAAGCTTTCTTT
CAMQGGTEAFF
>TRBJ1-3|TRBV5-4|NA|NA
TGTGCCAGCAGCCTAGGTCCTGCCGGAAACACCATATATTTT
CASSLGPAGNTIYF
>TRBJ2-1|TRBV9|NA|NA
TGTGCCAGCAGCCCAGGGTACAATGAGCAGTTCTTC
CASSPGYNEQFF
>TRBJ2-2|TRBV11-3|NA|TRBD1
TGTGCCAGCAGCTTAGCCACGGGACAGAAGAACACCGGGGAGCTGTTTTTT
CASSLATGQKNTGELFF
>TRBJ2-1|TRBV7-2|NA|TRBD2
TGTGCCAGCACCTTGATGGCTAGCGGGGGGGCCTCGTACAATGAGCAGTTCTTC
CASTLMASGGASYNEQFF
>TRBJ2-7|TRBV6-1|NA|TRBD2
TGTGCCAGCAGCCAACTAGCGGGGGCCTCCTACGAGCAGTACTTC
CASSQLAGASYEQYF
>TRBJ2-5|TRBV7-7|NA|TRBD1
TGTGCTAGCAGCTTAAACAGGGGAGAGACCCAGTACTTC
CASSLNRGETQYF
>TRBJ1-2|TRBV6-5|NA|NA
TGTGCCAGCAGAGAGATGGGACTTAACTATGGCTACACCTTC
CASREMGLNYGYTF
>TRBJ2-1|TRBV7-6|NA|TRBD2
TGTGCCAGCAGCTTCCTAGCGGCCAATGAGCAGTTCTTC
CASSFLAANEQFF
>TRBJ2-5|TRBV6-4|NA|TRBD2
TGTGCCAGCAGCCCCGACGGGGGGGAGACCCAGTACTTC
CASSPDGGETQYF
>TRBJ2-7|TRBV7-8|NA|TRBD1
TGTGCCAGCAGCTTGGGGGGACAGGGCTACGAGCAGTACTTC
CASSLGGQGYEQYF
>TRBJ1-5|TRBV30|NA|TRBD1
TGTGCCTGGAGCGCAGGACAGGCTTATAGCAATCAGCCCCAGCATTTT
CAWSAGQAYSNQPQHF
>TRBJ2-6|TRBV27|NA|TRBD1
TGTGCCAGCAGTTCCCCACGGACAGGTACTACATCTGGGGCCAACGTCCTGACTTTC
CASSSPRTGTTSGANVLTF
>TRBJ1-2|TRBV5-1|NA|NA
TGCGCCAGCAGCCCCCCCTCCGGGGAGGGCTACACCTTC
CASSPPSGEGYTF
>TRBJ1-3|TRBV4-1|NA|TRBD1
TGCGCCAGCAGCGAAAGACAGGGATCAGGAAACACCATATATTTT
CASSERQGSGNTIYF
>TRBJ1-3|TRBV4-1|NA|NA
TGCGCCAGCAGCCTAAGACCAGGGGATGATTCCGGAAACACCATATATTTT
CASSLRPGDDSGNTIYF
>TRBJ1-1|TRBV7-9|NA|NA
TGTGCCAGCAGCTTAGTCGGGAACACTGAAGCTTTCTTT
CASSLVGNTEAFF
>TRBJ1-4|TRBV6-4|NA|TRBD1
TGTGCCAGCAGTCGGGACAGGGGAGGAAAACTGTTTTTT
CASSRDRGGKLFF
>TRBJ2-5|TRBV4-1|NA|TRBD2
TGCGCCAGCAGCCAACCCGGACTAGCGGGAGGTACCCAAGAGACCCAGTACTTC
CASSQPGLAGGTQETQYF
>TRBJ2-7|TRBV7-2|NA|TRBD2
TGTGCCAGCAGCCAAGAACGAAGCGGGAGGTACTTC
CASSQERSGRYF
>TRBJ2-7|TRBV30|NA|NA
TGTGCCTGGAGCGGTCCGGGAGCAAAATACGAGCAGTACTTC
CAWSGPGAKYEQYF
>TRBJ1-2|TRBV30|NA|TRBD1
TGTGCCTGGAGTACGGGACAGGTATACACCTTC
CAWSTGQVYTF
>TRBJ1-2|TRBV6-5|NA|NA
TGTGCCAGCAGTACCGGGACAACCTCCTATGGCTACACCTTC
CASSTGTTSYGYTF
>TRBJ1-5|TRBV6-5|NA|NA
TGTGCCAGCAGACAGGGATACGGTAGCAATCAGCCCCAGCATTTT
CASRQGYGSNQPQHF